Below, one T cell receptor (beta chain) is given with its context. Its antigen remains unidentified. CD8+ and CD4+ T cells taken from blood had their TCR beta sequenced. The multiple sclerosis control cohort comprised treatment-naive individuals presenting with stable or active relapsing-remitting disease. Random hexamers served to reverse transcribe roughly 0.5 to 1 ug RNA. A multiplex approach, immunoSEQ multiplex PCR, amplified TCR beta CDR3 across 54 Vbeta and 13 Jbeta. MiXCR was run by TCRdb on the immunoSEQ multiplex PCR reads, yielding one entry per CDR3 protein. The sample consists of about 80,000 distinct CDR3 sequences, around nine tenths of them appearing once. These data originate in a study of CD8 T cells in Susac syndrome. Overall study results and limits: The study recognized that the number of individuals in its TCR sequencing and HLA analysis was relatively small.

The CDR3 loop spans 13 amino acids. Trimming stripped 3 bases from V and 7 bases from J, with 12 bases between. The rearrangement links TRBV12-3 or TRBV12-4 to TRBJ1-2; the D gene is possibly TRBD1 (6 bases). This TCR came from a human donor with multiple sclerosis. Sequencing used CD8+ T cells from PBMCs. CDR3 residues: CASSLGQGSGYTF. CDR3 bases: TGTGCCAGCAGTTTGGGGCAGGGGTCTGGCTACACCTTC.